Following are 26 T cell receptor beta chains from one sample sequenced in a study of blood T cell repertoires in COVID-19. The table came from immunoSEQ multiplex PCR; TCRdb's copy has only in-frame clones and leaves some out. The table has about 480,000 clones, less than 90% seen once. The sample comprised peripheral blood. These receptors all come from a woman in her fifties or sixties with COVID-19, enrolled during active disease.

The CDR3: CASSIILNAEAFF. DNA for the CDR3: TGTGCCAGTAGTATTATCCTAAACGCTGAAGCTTTCTTT. The chain recombines TRBV19 with TRBJ1-1; D gene ambiguous. Per the germline V gene, CDR1 is LNHDA and CDR2 is SQIVND (reference sequence). The CDR3 spans 13 residues. Trimming took off 3 bases at V and 6 bases at J, with 11 bases between the two ends.

The chain joins TRBV6-5 to TRBJ2-2; 10 bases are shared with TRBD1. J was trimmed by 6 bases and V by 6 bases; bases with no gene match: 7. Germline CDR1 MNHEY, CDR2 SVGAGI. The CDR3 has 15 residues. The CDR3 here is CASRSGQGVSGELFF. Written as DNA, the CDR3 is TGTGCCAGCAGAAGCGGACAGGGGGTGTCCGGGGAGCTGTTTTTT.

The chain carries TRBV7-2 and TRBJ2-2; 9 bases line up with TRBD2. The CDR3 contains 16 residues. The germline V gene has CDR1 SGHTA and CDR2 FQGNSA. V lost 5 bases to trimming and J lost 6 bases; unmatched junction nucleotides: 10. The CDR3 reads CASSALRRGGSGELFF. CDR3 bases: TGTGCCAGCAGCGCCCTACGGCGGGGGGGATCCGGGGAGCTGTTTTTT.

For the CDR3, the DNA is TGTGCCAGCAGTGAATTGGTAGCAGATACGCAGTATTTT. It translates to CASSELVADTQYF. The chain links TRBV25-1 to TRBJ2-3; no firm D call. V lost 1 base to trimming and J lost 4 bases, with 6 bases between them. CDR3 length: 13 residues. Germline loops: CDR1 MGHDK, CDR2 SYGVNS.

The chain joins TRBV5-1 to TRBJ1-2; 10 bases line up with TRBD1. The germline CDR1 and CDR2 sequences are SGHRS and YFSETQ. There are 14 residues in the CDR3. V gave up 4 bases and J gave up 4 bases; unmatched junction bases: 4. Here the CDR3 reads CASSTGQGIYGYTF. In nucleotides, the CDR3 is TGCGCCAGCAGCACGGGACAGGGGATCTATGGCTACACCTTC.

CDR3 in DNA: TGTGCCAGCAGCCTTAGCGGGGGATACACAGATACGCAGTATTTT. Translation: CASSLSGGYTDTQYF. The chain joins TRBV11-2 to TRBJ2-3; the match to TRBD2 covers 9 bases. V gave up 5 bases and J gave up 2 bases; unmatched junction bases: 5. The CDR3 runs to 15 residues. CDR1 SGHAT and CDR2 FQNNGV come from the germline V gene.

This chain connects TRBV6-2 or TRBV6-3 to TRBJ2-3; 11 positions match TRBD2. Germline CDR1 MNHEY, CDR2 SVGEGT. After removal of 4 bases from V and 7 bases from J, the junction contained 7 bases not matched to a gene. This CDR3 is built from 15 residues. The CDR3 DNA sequence: TGTGCCAGCAGTTCTAGCGGGGGGCGGGCGAATACGCAGTATTTT. It yields the protein CASSSSGGRANTQYF.

The chain carries TRBV20-1 and TRBJ1-2; D gene uncertain. Germline V lookup: CDR1 DFQATT, CDR2 SNEGSKA (reference sequence). The CDR3 is 11 amino acids. With 0 bases removed from V and 8 bases from J, the gap between germline ends came to 7 bases. This chain's CDR3 is CSARDLVGYTF. The CDR3 DNA reads as TGCAGTGCTAGAGATTTAGTAGGCTACACCTTC.

J is TRBJ2-1 and V is TRBV7-6; 7 nucleotides match TRBD2. J gave up 10 bases and V 4 bases, and 1 base lay outside the gene matches. CDR1 SGHVS and CDR2 FNYEAQ come from the germline V gene. The CDR3 consists of 11 residues. The CDR3 DNA is TGTGCCAGCAGCTCACTAGCGGAGCAGTTCTTC. Amino acid sequence: CASSSLAEQFF.

J is TRBJ1-2 and V is TRBV19; D may be TRBD1 (5 bases). CDR1 is LNHDA, CDR2 SQIVND, per germline (reference sequence). Deletions cut 7 bases from V and 2 bases from J, with 11 bases between. The CDR3 covers 13 residues. The CDR3 region has the DNA TGTGCCAGTACCCCAGGGCGGAACTATGGCTACACCTTC. Its translation is CASTPGRNYGYTF.

The chain recombines TRBV7-2 with TRBJ2-5, with no clear D. Germline V gives CDR1 SGHTA, CDR2 FQGNSA. This CDR3 is 15 amino acids long. The V end was cut by 1 base, the J end by 2 bases, with 11 bases between. This CDR3 is CASSLVSGRQETQYF. The CDR3 bases are TGTGCCAGCAGCTTAGTAAGTGGCAGGCAAGAGACCCAGTACTTC.

The chain is built from TRBV2 and TRBJ2-7; 7 bases match TRBD2. The CDR3 has 13 amino acids. Germline loops: CDR1 SNHLY, CDR2 FYNNEI. The V segment lost 5 bases and the J segment 1 base; nucleotides outside the gene matches: 2. The CDR3 DNA reads TGTGCCAGCAGTCGGGAGGTTTCCTACGAGCAGTACTTC. This encodes CASSREVSYEQYF.

This rearrangement joins TRBV14 to TRBJ1-6; 7 positions agree with TRBD1. Germline-derived CDR1 and CDR2 are SGHDN and FVKESK. The V and J ends lost 1 base and 8 bases, in that order; junction bases with no gene match: 5. This CDR3 contains 15 residues. CDR3 DNA sequence: TGTGCCAGCAGCCAAGGGACAGGTGGCTATTCACCCCTCCACTTT. Translating gives CASSQGTGGYSPLHF.

The chain uses TRBV9 and TRBJ2-3, with D possibly matching TRBD1 (7 bases). From germline, CDR1 is SGDLS and CDR2 YYNGEE. The CDR3 length is 17 residues. With 0 bases removed from V and 4 bases from J, the gap between germline ends came to 18 bases. CDR3 coding DNA: TGTGCCAGCAGCGTAGTAGGGGGCGGGGATTGGCCAGATACGCAGTATTTT. Translated, it gives CASSVVGGGDWPDTQYF.

This sequence joins TRBV18 and TRBJ2-2; D may be TRBD2 (5 bases). In germline, CDR1 is KGHSH, CDR2 LQKENI. The length of the CDR3 is 16 residues. Trimming pared 3 bases from V and 3 bases from J, leaving 14 bases between. DNA of the CDR3: TGTGCCAGCTCACCGACGGGGTCCGAGGACACCGGGGAGCTGTTTTTT. Its protein product is CASSPTGSEDTGELFF.

This chain connects TRBV5-6 to TRBJ1-1, with unresolved D. The germline CDR1 and CDR2 sequences are SGHDT and YYEEEE. V lost 0 bases, J lost 11 bases, and 14 bases lay in between. The length of the CDR3 is 13 residues. CDR3 DNA: TGTGCCAGCAGCTTGGCCGATGGGGAGAGGGCTTTCTTT. Translating gives CASSLADGERAFF.

The rearrangement joins TRBV18 to TRBJ1-1; 7 nucleotides agree with TRBD1. The CDR3 runs 14 residues. Trimming cost V 4 bases and J 3 bases; bases outside gene matches: 5. Per the germline V gene, CDR1 is KGHSH and CDR2 is LQKENI. The CDR3 nucleotides read TGTGCCAGCTCACAACAGGGGTCCCACACTGAAGCTTTCTTT. Translated, it gives CASSQQGSHTEAFF.

This chain links TRBV18 with TRBJ1-2; 8 nucleotides align to TRBD1. CDR1 is KGHSH and CDR2 is LQKENI in the germline V gene. The ends lost 6 bases at V and 2 bases at J; junction bases unmatched: 5. The CDR3 sequence is 14 residues long. The CDR3: CASSRDRQNYGYTF. The CDR3 coding sequence is TGTGCCAGCTCTCGGGACAGGCAAAACTATGGCTACACCTTC.

The rearrangement links TRBV30 to TRBJ1-3; D might be TRBD1 (6 bases). The CDR3 has 14 amino acids. Germline lookup yields CDR1 GTSNPN and CDR2 SVGIG (reference sequence). Written as DNA, the CDR3 is TGTGCGATGGAGTTGGGGGCGCAGAGAAACACCATATATTTT. As protein: CAMELGAQRNTIYF.

In the case of this clone: The identical CDR3 is also encoded by other nucleotide sequences in the sample. This chain joins TRBV27 and TRBJ1-6; D perhaps matches TRBD1 (5 bases). This CDR3 spans 13 amino acids. CDR1 is MNHEY, CDR2 SMNVEV, per germline (reference sequence). With 2 bases removed from V and 7 bases from J, the gap between germline ends came to 6 bases. The CDR3 reads CASSLGQNSPLHF. CDR3 nucleotide sequence: TGTGCCAGCAGTTTAGGACAAAATTCACCCCTCCACTTT.

V is TRBV12-3 or TRBV12-4 and J is TRBJ1-2; 7 positions agree with TRBD1. Trimming cost V 5 bases and J 2 bases; bases outside gene matches: 2. This CDR3 has 13 residues. CDR3: CASSQQGNYGYTF. CDR3 nucleotides: TGTGCCAGCAGTCAACAGGGGAACTATGGCTACACCTTC.

V is TRBV18 and J is TRBJ2-3; tentative D call: TRBD1 (5 bases). The CDR3 totals 16 residues. The germline V gene has CDR1 KGHSH and CDR2 LQKENI. V was trimmed by 3 bases and J by 8 bases, leaving 21 bases between them. The CDR3 here is CASSPKIAPRGGTQYF. CDR3 sequence (DNA): TGTGCCAGCTCACCCAAAATCGCCCCTAGGGGCGGTACGCAGTATTTT.

The V call is TRBV10-3, the J call TRBJ2-1; 7 bases align to TRBD2. The CDR3 spans 15 residues. The junction had 3 bases not matched to a gene; V was cut back by 4 bases and J by 0 bases. CDR1 ENHRY and CDR2 SYGVKD come from the germline V gene. The CDR3: CAISASGSSYNEQFF. The CDR3 region has the DNA TGTGCCATCAGTGCTAGCGGTAGCTCCTACAATGAGCAGTTCTTC.

V gene TRBV6-1 combines with J gene TRBJ2-7; tentatively, D is TRBD1 (5 bases). V lost 3 bases, J lost 0 bases, and 9 bases lay in between. This CDR3 is 14 amino acids long. Germline lookup yields CDR1 MNHNS and CDR2 SASEGT. Here the CDR3 reads CASSELGASYEQYF. For the CDR3, the DNA is TGTGCCAGCAGTGAGCTAGGGGCCTCCTACGAGCAGTACTTC.

V gene TRBV7-6 combines with J gene TRBJ2-7; a possible D gene is TRBD2 (6 bases). Trimming took off 2 bases at V and 6 bases at J, with 20 bases between the two ends. Per germline, CDR1 SGHVS and CDR2 FNYEAQ. This CDR3 has 16 residues. CDR3 sequence: CASSLNGRGTPGEQYF. The CDR3 DNA sequence: TGTGCCAGCAGCTTAAACGGCCGGGGGACCCCCGGCGAGCAGTACTTC. The whole variable domain, filled in from reference TRBV7-6 and TRBJ2-7, reads GAGVSQSPRYKVTKRGQDVALRCDPISGHVSLYWYRQALGQGPEFLTYFNYEAQQDKSGLPNDRFSAERPEGSISTLTIQRTEQRDSAMYRCASSLNGRGTPGEQYFGPGTRLTVT.

The J gene is TRBJ2-7, the V gene TRBV5-1, with TRBD1 matching 7 bases. This CDR3 is 14 amino acids long. Trimming took 6 bases from V and 1 from J; bases not matched to a gene: 7. Germline V gene data show CDR1 as SGHRS and CDR2 as YFSETQ. The CDR3 reads CASIPTGPSYEQYF. The DNA of the CDR3 is TGCGCCAGCATCCCGACAGGGCCTTCCTACGAGCAGTACTTC.